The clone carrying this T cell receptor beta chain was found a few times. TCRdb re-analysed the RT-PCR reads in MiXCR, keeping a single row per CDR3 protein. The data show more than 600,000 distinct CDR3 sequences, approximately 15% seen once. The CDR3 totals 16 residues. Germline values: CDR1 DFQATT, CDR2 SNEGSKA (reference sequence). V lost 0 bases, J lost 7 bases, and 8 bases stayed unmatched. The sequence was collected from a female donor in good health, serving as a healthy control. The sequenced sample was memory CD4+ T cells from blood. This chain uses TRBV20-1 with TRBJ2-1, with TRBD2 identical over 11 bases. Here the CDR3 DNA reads TGCAGTGCTAGAGACTTACTAGCGGGAGCCCGTAATGAGCAGTTCTTC. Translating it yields CSARDLLAGARNEQFF.